This note documents a single TCR beta chain sequence. Its antigen is unidentified. This entry is derived from a study of cytomegalovirus exposure and HLA in healthy donors. At the level of the study: Early released data comprised some 85 million unique TCRs from HLA-typed donors.

The PCR ran on 60 Vbeta and 13 Jbeta primers. Sequencing was performed with immunoSEQ multiplex PCR; in TCRdb, only in-frame clones are kept and a portion is missing. The sample carries some 150,000 clones, 80% recorded once. This CDR3 contains 15 residues. Germline V gene data show CDR1 as SGDLS and CDR2 as YYNGEE. The ends lost 4 bases at V and 5 bases at J; junction bases unmatched: 8. Study results and limitations: The study flagged approximately 180 TCR beta chains as cytomegalovirus-associated. A missense variant in DCLRE1C was later tied to TCR beta V- and J-gene trimming.

The TCR originated in a man aged 30 to 45 in good health and CMV-seropositive. The chain couples TRBV9 to TRBJ2-5, with 10 bases fitting TRBD1. The specimen was PBMCs. In DNA form, the CDR3 reads TGTGCCAGCAGCCCCCCGACAGGGGGCGCGGAGACCCAGTACTTC. Its translation: CASSPPTGGAETQYF.